The subject of this entry is one T cell receptor beta chain. Its antigen is not yet known. Base qualities are not recorded, but no much larger clone differs from it by a single base. Other DNA sequences in this sample translate to the same CDR3. The CDR3, cysteine through phenylalanine, is 13 amino acids long. Of the read, only the CDR3 DNA is kept; its 39 bases are in frame from base 1. The germline V gene supplies CDR1 SGHDT and CDR2 YYEEEE. V loses 0 bases of germline sequence and J loses 3 bases, and the interval between the two ends is 7 bases. The sample belongs to a study of shared clonotypes between healthy human individuals (TCRdb year 2020). A note on the overall study: Three men and a couple of women, aged 18 to 49 years, made up the cohort. Per donor, three plates each were used for CD4 naive and CD4 memory, two for CD8 naive, and one for CD8 memory. To estimate repertoire size and how much clonotype sharing occurs between individuals, the study deeply sequenced the blood TCR repertoires of a handful of healthy adults. To increase sequencing depth and limit assay-specific biases, different laboratories used diverse techniques to prepare libraries and sequence TCR repertoires. Per donor, leukapheresis produced somewhere between about 0.9 and 9.5 billion PBMCs. Summary of the overall study and its limitations: Approximately 5% of naive CD4, around 3.6% of naive CD8, approximately 2% of memory CD4, and about 0.4% of memory CD8 clonotypes were shared across several donors. Only blood was sampled, and tissue TCR repertoires likely differ from those in blood. Even with the large sequencing depth, rarefaction of the sorted-subset datasets indicated that sequencing was incomplete. Because the study included a small number of donors, the genetic and exposure-history diversity represented was limited. Higher generation probabilities were observed for clonotypes shared by all four sorted-subset donors than for non-shared clonotypes. Pairwise subsampling led to the expectation that sequencing depth would affect the degree of clonotype sharing among donors. Estimated clonotype richness was generally larger for naive than for memory subsets.

TCR CDR3 regions were amplified from genomic DNA by multiplex PCR using the deep immunoSEQ assay. Extracted genomic DNA from each cell subset was distributed evenly across all wells of several immunoSEQ 96-well plates, and each plate was treated as a replicate. For sorted subsets, roughly 200 ng of genomic DNA, equivalent to roughly 30,000 T cell genomes, went into each replicate PCR. The purified libraries were quantified using a Qubit 3.0 fluorometer, sized with a Bioanalyzer 2100, and then quantified again using the KAPA Library Quantification kit. Each immunoSEQ 96-well plate was sequenced on its own single-read 150-cycle Illumina NextSeq 550 flow cell. On the authors' methods: Because the immunoSEQ output included only junctional sequences and no quality scores, the filtering could not be the same as the filtering used for full-length reads. Sequences were annotated with PyIR, a Python wrapper for IgBLAST v1.9, using IMGT germline references to assign V/J genes and CDR3. Any read was removed if the V/J assignment was weak (E-value above 1e-6), the CDR3 was missing, or the read contained stop codons, out-of-frame junctions, or ambiguous translated residues. V3J clonotypes were defined as sequences sharing the same inferred V gene, J gene, and CDR3 amino acid sequence. The percentage overlap between two repertoires was calculated by dividing the number of shared unique clonotypes by the size of the smaller repertoire. RTK rarefaction, the Chao1 estimator, and Recon v2.1 estimates of unobserved clonotypes were used to assess repertoire richness. OLGA was used to compute generation probabilities for all TCRbeta clonotypes that the gDNA method yielded from a handful of donors. Here the immuneACCESS table is served through TCRdb, limited to in-frame sequences with V and J called. Missing clones are a known gap in these copies; in checked studies unresolved V genes cover under half, and the rest lacks a known reason. The DNA was the basis for D and trimming; V, J and clone size are from that table. The sample table holds some 2,400,000 clones, of which roughly 95% were seen once. About 0.13% of the sample lies in the top ten.

Healthy HIV-negative adults with no recently reported acute infections or vaccinations were included as donors. Only Caucasian adults living in Nashville, Tennessee, USA were represented among the donors. CD4+ T cells were enriched through magnetic negative selection, after which naive cells were positively selected on CD45RA and the remaining negative fraction served as the memory subset. Blood was obtained by leukapheresis, after which PBMCs were separated by Ficoll-Histopaque density gradient centrifugation and cryopreserved in liquid nitrogen vapor phase. Analytical flow cytometry was used to check the purity and quantity of each magnetically sorted T cell population. From each sorted fraction, genomic DNA was isolated and quantified by UV absorbance on a Nanodrop 2000c.

The sequenced sample consisted of naive CD4+ T cells sorted from blood. Sample cell subset or site, as interpreted from the label and publication: CD45RA+ positively selected. The chain is made from TRBV5-6 and TRBJ2-7, with a tentative D gene TRBD1 over 6 matching bases. The sequence was obtained from a man aged 18 to 30 in good health. Here the CDR3 is given as CASSLAQGYEQYF. The DNA reads as follows: TGTGCCAGCAGCTTGGCACAGGGCTACGAGCAGTACTTC. When the CDR3 is completed using the reference TRBV5-6 and TRBJ2-7 genes on either side, the full variable domain is DAGVTQSPTHLIKTRGQQVTLRCSPKSGHDTVSWYQQALGQGPQFIFQYYEEEERQRGNFPDRFSGHQFPNYSSELNVNALLLGDSALYLCASSLAQGYEQYFGPGTRLTVT.